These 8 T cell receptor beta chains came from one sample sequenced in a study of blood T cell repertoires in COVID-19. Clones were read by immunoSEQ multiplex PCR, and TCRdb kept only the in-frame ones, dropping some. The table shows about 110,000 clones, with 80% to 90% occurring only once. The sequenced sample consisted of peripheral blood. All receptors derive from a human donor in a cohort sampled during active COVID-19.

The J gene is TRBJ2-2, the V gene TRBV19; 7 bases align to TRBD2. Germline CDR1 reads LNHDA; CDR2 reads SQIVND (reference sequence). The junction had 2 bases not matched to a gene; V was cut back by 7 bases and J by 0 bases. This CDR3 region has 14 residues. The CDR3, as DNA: TGTGCCAGTACTCTAGCGGCGAACACCGGGGAGCTGTTTTTT. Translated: CASTLAANTGELFF.

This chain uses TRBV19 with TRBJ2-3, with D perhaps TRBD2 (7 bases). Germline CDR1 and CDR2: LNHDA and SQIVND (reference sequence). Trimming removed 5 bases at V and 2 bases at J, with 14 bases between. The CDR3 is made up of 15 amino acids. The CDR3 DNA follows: TGTGCCAGTAGTCCTCGGGGGGCTTACACAGATACGCAGTATTTT. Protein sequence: CASSPRGAYTDTQYF.

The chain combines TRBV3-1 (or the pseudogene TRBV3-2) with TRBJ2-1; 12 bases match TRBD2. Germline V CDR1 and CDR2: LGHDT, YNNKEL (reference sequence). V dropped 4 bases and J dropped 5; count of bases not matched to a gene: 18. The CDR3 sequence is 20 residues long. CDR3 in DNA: TGTGCCAGCAGCCCCCCTCCATTTTTAGGGACTAGCGGGCGACACAATGAGCAGTTCTTC. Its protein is CASSPPPFLGTSGRHNEQFF.

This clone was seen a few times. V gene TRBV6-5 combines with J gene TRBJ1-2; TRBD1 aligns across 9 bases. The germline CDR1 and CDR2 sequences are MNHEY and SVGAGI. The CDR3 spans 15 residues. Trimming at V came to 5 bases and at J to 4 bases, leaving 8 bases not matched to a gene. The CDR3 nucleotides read TGTGCCAGCAGTACCCGGACAGGGGTAGCCTATGGCTACACCTTC. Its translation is CASSTRTGVAYGYTF.

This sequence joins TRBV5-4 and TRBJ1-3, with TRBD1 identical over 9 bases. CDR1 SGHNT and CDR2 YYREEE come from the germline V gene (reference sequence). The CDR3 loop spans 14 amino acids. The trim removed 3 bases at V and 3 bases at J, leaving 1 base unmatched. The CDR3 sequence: CASSWDRDGNTIYF. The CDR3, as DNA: TGTGCCAGCAGCTGGGACAGGGATGGAAACACCATATATTTT. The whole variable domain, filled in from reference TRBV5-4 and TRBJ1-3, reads ETGVTQSPTHLIKTRGQQVTLRCSSQSGHNTVSWYQQALGQGPQFIFQYYREEENGRGNFPPRFSGLQFPNYSSELNVNALELDDSALYLCASSWDRDGNTIYFGEGSWLTVV.

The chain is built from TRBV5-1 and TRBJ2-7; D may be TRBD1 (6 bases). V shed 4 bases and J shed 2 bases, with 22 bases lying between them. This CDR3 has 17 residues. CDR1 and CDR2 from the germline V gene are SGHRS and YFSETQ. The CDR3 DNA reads TGCGCCAGCAGCCCGCTGGGGGTGACAGGCCCAACCTACGAGCAGTACTTC. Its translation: CASSPLGVTGPTYEQYF.

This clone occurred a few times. The CDR3 sequence is CASSQYTGISYEQYF. DNA for the CDR3: TGCGCCAGCAGTCAATATACAGGGATCTCCTACGAGCAGTACTTC. The chain has TRBV23-1 and TRBJ2-7; D perhaps matches TRBD1 (6 bases). TRBV23-1 is noted as an ORF with a role that remains uncertain. The CDR3 extends over 15 amino acids. Trimming left V 1 base short and J 0 bases short, with 10 bases between.

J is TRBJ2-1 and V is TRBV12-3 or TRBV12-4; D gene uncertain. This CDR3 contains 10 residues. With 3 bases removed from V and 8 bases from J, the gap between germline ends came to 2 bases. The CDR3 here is CASSFDEQFF. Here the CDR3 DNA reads TGTGCCAGCAGTTTCGATGAGCAGTTCTTC.